This T cell receptor (beta chain) was captured by sequencing in a study of shared clonotypes between healthy human individuals (dated by TCRdb to 2020 to 2022). Background for the entire study: The cohort included a few men and a couple of women between 18 and 49 years of age. For each donor, CD4 naive and CD4 memory were each given three plates, CD8 naive was given two plates, and CD8 memory was given one plate. The study deeply sequenced blood TCR repertoires of five healthy adults to estimate repertoire size and the extent of clonotype sharing between individuals. To increase sequencing depth and limit assay-specific biases, different laboratories used diverse techniques to prepare libraries and sequence TCR repertoires. Leukapheresis yielded between about 0.9 and 9 billion PBMCs per donor. The paper as a whole reports these results and caveats: Rarefaction of sorted-subset datasets indicated incomplete sequencing despite the large sequencing depth. Sampling was restricted to blood, and TCR repertoires in tissue are likely to differ from TCR repertoires in blood. Naive subsets generally had larger estimated clonotype richness than memory subsets. Based on pairwise subsampling, the degree of clonotype sharing among donors was expected to be affected by sequencing depth. Around 5% of naive CD4, around 3.5% of naive CD8, about 2.5% of memory CD4, and approximately 0.4% of memory CD8 clonotypes were shared across several donors. Compared with non-shared clonotypes, clonotypes shared by all four sorted-subset donors had higher generation probabilities. Because the study included only a small number of donors, the genetic and exposure-history diversity represented was limited.

Using the deep immunoSEQ assay, multiplex PCR amplified TCR CDR3 regions from genomic DNA. Genomic DNA extracted from each cell subset was distributed evenly over all wells of several immunoSEQ 96-well plates, and each plate served as one replicate. Each replicate PCR for sorted subsets received around 200 ng genomic DNA, equal to about 30,000 T cell genomes. Purified libraries were measured with a Qubit 3.0 fluorometer, size-checked on a Bioanalyzer 2100, and measured again with the KAPA Library Quantification kit. Every immunoSEQ 96-well plate was sequenced on a dedicated single-read 150-cycle Illumina NextSeq 550 flow cell. On the study's bioinformatics: Because the immunoSEQ output held only junctional sequences and lacked quality scores, the filtering could not match the filtering applied to full-length reads. To assign V/J genes and CDR3, sequences were annotated against IMGT germline references using PyIR, a Python wrapper for IgBLAST v1.9. Reads were removed for weak V/J assignments (E-value above 1e-6), missing CDR3, stop codons, out-of-frame junctions, or ambiguous translated residues. A V3J clonotype was defined by an identical inferred V gene, J gene, and CDR3 amino acid sequence. To compute the percentage overlap between repertoires, the number of shared unique clonotypes was divided by the size of the smaller repertoire. Repertoire richness was assessed with RTK rarefaction, the Chao1 estimator, and Recon v2.1 estimates of unobserved clonotypes. Generation probabilities were computed with OLGA for all TCRbeta clonotypes obtained by the gDNA method from a few donors. TCRdb's version of the immuneACCESS table is confined to in-frame rearrangements and falls short of the full clone set. An unresolved V gene accounts for under half of the shortfall where checked; the remainder is of unknown origin. That table furnishes V, J and clone size, whereas the DNA furnished D and trimming. The sample table holds around 2,000,000 clones, of which 85% to 95% were seen once. Together, the top ten hold approximately 1.2% of the sample.

The CDR3, cysteine through phenylalanine, is 13 amino acids long. CDR3 DNA only is kept here, 39 bases in frame from base 1. Trimming takes 0 bases from V and 0 bases from J, and the germline ends sit 6 bases apart. In the germline V gene, CDR1 corresponds to SQVTM and CDR2 to ANQGSEA. About this clone: The target of this receptor is not known. Base qualities are not provided; no much larger clone lies one nucleotide away.

CD8 naive samples were obtained by positive selection for CCR7 among CD45RO-negative cells, yielding a CD45RA+CCR7+ population from which TemRA cells were excluded. The donors were healthy, HIV-negative adults who had no recently reported acute infections or vaccinations. Every donor was a Caucasian adult residing in Nashville, Tennessee, USA. Blood was obtained by leukapheresis, after which PBMCs were separated by Ficoll-Histopaque density gradient centrifugation and cryopreserved in liquid nitrogen vapor phase. Purity and quantity of every magnetically sorted T cell population were checked by analytical flow cytometry. From each sorted fraction, genomic DNA was isolated and quantified by UV absorbance on a Nanodrop 2000c.

The sequence came from a man aged 18-30 years in good health. The rearranged chain carries TRBV29-1 and TRBJ2-7; there is no confident call for the D gene. Sequencing was done on a sample of naive CD8+ T cells sorted from blood. What this sample's cell subset or site label stands for: CD45RA+CCR7+. CDR3 reads: CSVEDVSSYEQYF. The sequence in DNA is TGCAGCGTTGAAGATGTCAGCTCCTACGAGCAGTACTTC.